The 10 T cell receptor beta chains in this list originate from one sample, sequenced in a study of cytomegalovirus exposure and HLA in healthy donors. Primers included in the PCR were 60 Vbeta and 13 Jbeta primers. Repertoires were generated with immunoSEQ multiplex PCR, while TCRdb's copy carries only in-frame clones and drops some. The sample yields roughly 140,000 clones, 70% to 80% seen once. Sample: PBMCs. These receptors came from a human donor in good health.

The chain is built from TRBV28 and TRBJ2-1, with D uncertain. The CDR3 contains 11 residues. Trimming shortened V by 7 bases and J by 4 bases, and 5 bases separated the two germline ends. Germline loops: CDR1 MDHEN, CDR2 SYDVKM. The CDR3 region is CASNQYNEQFF. CDR3 DNA: TGTGCCAGCAACCAGTACAATGAGCAGTTCTTC.

For this clone: Distinct nucleotide sequences in the sample also encode this CDR3. The chain employs TRBV4-3 and TRBJ2-2, with TRBD2 matching over 7 bases. CDR3 length equals 15 residues. From germline, CDR1 is LGHNA and CDR2 YSLEER. The V segment lost 0 bases and the J segment 4 bases; nucleotides outside the gene matches: 2. CDR3 DNA sequence: TGCGCCAGCAGCCAAGACTCTAGCGGCACCGGGGAGCTGTTTTTT. This sequence encodes CASSQDSSGTGELFF.

CDR3 residues: CASSLGGGGTEAFF. CDR3 coding DNA: TGCGCCAGCAGCTTGGGAGGGGGCGGCACTGAAGCTTTCTTT. The chain links TRBV5-1 to TRBJ1-1, with 7 bases identical to TRBD1. The CDR3 is 14 residues long. J was trimmed by 4 bases and V by 0 bases; bases with no gene match: 3. The germline gives CDR1 SGHRS, CDR2 YFSETQ.

The chain is built from TRBV7-3 and TRBJ2-2; no clear D. There are 15 residues in the CDR3. Germline assignment: CDR1 SGHTA and CDR2 FQGTGA. Trimming left V 3 bases short and J 0 bases short, with 8 bases between. The CDR3 bases are TGTGCCAGCAGCTTGACAACTTCGAACACCGGGGAGCTGTTTTTT. This gives the protein CASSLTTSNTGELFF. The whole variable domain, remainder taken from reference TRBV7-3 and TRBJ2-2, is GAGVSQTPSNKVTEKGKYVELRCDPISGHTALYWYRQSLGQGPEFLIYFQGTGAADDSGLPNDRFFAVRPEGSVSTLKIQRTERGDSAVYLCASSLTTSNTGELFFGEGSRLTVL.

This clone was detected only once. The chain joins TRBV2 to TRBJ2-1; TRBD2 is a possible D gene (6 bases). Looked up from germline, CDR1 is SNHLY and CDR2 is FYNNEI. Trimming cost V 8 bases and J 2 bases, with 19 bases left between them. CDR3 length: 16 residues. The CDR3 sequence: CASSLTRTVTYNEQFF. The CDR3 bases are TGTGCCAGCTCCCTGACTAGGACCGTTACCTACAATGAGCAGTTCTTC.

The chain combines TRBV19 with TRBJ2-5, with a possible D match to TRBD1 (6 bases). CDR1 and CDR2 from the germline V gene are LNHDA and SQIVND (reference sequence). V dropped 7 bases and J dropped 2 bases, with 14 bases sitting between them. The CDR3 is 14 amino acids. The CDR3 DNA is TGTGCCAGTACCAAGGGCAGGGGTCAAGAGACCCAGTACTTC. Translating gives CASTKGRGQETQYF. Full variable domain (rest looked up from reference TRBV19 and TRBJ2-5): DGGITQSPKYLFRKEGQNVTLSCEQNLNHDAMYWYRQDPGQGLRLIYYSQIVNDFQKGDIAEGYSVSREKKESFPLTVTSAQKNPTAFYLCASTKGRGQETQYFGPGTRLLVL.

V is TRBV7-9 and J is TRBJ2-5, with TRBD2 matching over 8 bases. The trim removed 10 bases at V and 4 bases at J, leaving 14 bases unmatched. This CDR3 contains 15 residues. CDR1 SEHNR and CDR2 FQNEAQ come from the germline V gene (reference sequence). Here the CDR3 DNA reads TGTGCCATCGCGGGGGGCGTTTCGGGCCTAGAGACCCAGTACTTC. The encoded protein is CAIAGGVSGLETQYF. The variable domain in full, completed from reference TRBV7-9 and TRBJ2-5, reads DTGVSQNPRHKITKRGQNVTFRCDPISEHNRLYWYRQTLGQGPEFLTYFQNEAQLEKSRLLSDRFSAERPKGSFSTLEIQRTEQGDSAMYLCAIAGGVSGLETQYFGPGTRLLVL.

The rearrangement uses TRBV5-1 and TRBJ2-5; 7 nucleotides line up with TRBD1. CDR1 and CDR2 (germline): SGHRS, YFSETQ. This CDR3 has 16 amino acids. Germline trimming cut 0 bases from V and 3 bases from J; bases unmatched to any gene: 8. For the CDR3, the DNA is TGCGCCAGCAGCTTGGGTCTCCGGGACAGAAAAGAGACCCAGTACTTC. As protein: CASSLGLRDRKETQYF.

The chain combines TRBV7-9 with TRBJ2-1, with TRBD2 identical over 13 bases. CDR1 and CDR2 from the germline V gene are SEHNR and FQNEAQ (reference sequence). The CDR3 has 15 residues. The ends lost 1 base at V and 7 bases at J; junction bases unmatched: 1. CDR3 amino acids: CASSLELAGGNEQFF. The CDR3 DNA follows: TGTGCCAGCAGCTTAGAACTAGCGGGAGGGAATGAGCAGTTCTTC. Combining the CDR3 with reference TRBV7-9 and TRBJ2-1 gives the whole variable domain DTGVSQNPRHKITKRGQNVTFRCDPISEHNRLYWYRQTLGQGPEFLTYFQNEAQLEKSRLLSDRFSAERPKGSFSTLEIQRTEQGDSAMYLCASSLELAGGNEQFFGPGTRLTVL.

The chain links TRBV5-6 to TRBJ2-2; 9 bases align to TRBD1. V shed 1 base and J 6 bases; nucleotides not matched to a gene: 7. This CDR3 is built from 16 residues. Germline V gives CDR1 SGHDT, CDR2 YYEEEE. CDR3: CASSLIGQGIPGELFF. DNA for the CDR3: TGTGCCAGCAGCTTGATCGGACAGGGGATCCCCGGGGAGCTGTTTTTT. Drawing the rest from reference TRBV5-6 and TRBJ2-2, the complete variable domain is DAGVTQSPTHLIKTRGQQVTLRCSPKSGHDTVSWYQQALGQGPQFIFQYYEEEERQRGNFPDRFSGHQFPNYSSELNVNALLLGDSALYLCASSLIGQGIPGELFFGEGSRLTVL.